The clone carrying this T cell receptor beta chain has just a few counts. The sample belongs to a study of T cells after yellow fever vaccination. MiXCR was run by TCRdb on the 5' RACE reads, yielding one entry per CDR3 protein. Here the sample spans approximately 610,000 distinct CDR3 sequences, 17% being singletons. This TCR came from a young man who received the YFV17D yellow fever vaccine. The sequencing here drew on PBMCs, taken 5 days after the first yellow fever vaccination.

In nucleotides, the CDR3 is TGTGCCACCAGCTCCCGGGACAGCAAAGAGACCCAGTACTTC. Amino acids: CATSSRDSKETQYF. This sequence joins TRBV15 and TRBJ2-5; 7 bases fit TRBD1. In germline, CDR1 is LNHNV, CDR2 YYDKDF (reference sequence). V shed 5 bases and J 3 bases; nucleotides not matched to a gene: 6. The CDR3 totals 14 residues.